These 4 T cell receptor beta chains share one sample of origin, sequenced in a study of chemoradiotherapy in HPV16-positive cancers. Produced via immunoSEQ multiplex PCR; TCRdb's table is partial and in-frame only. Among around 40,000 clones listed, 75% to 85% were seen once. The sample consisted of blood, taken from a patient who underwent chemoradiotherapy. The origin of the receptors is a human donor with HPV-associated anogenital cancer.

This chain links TRBV7-9 with TRBJ1-2; D ambiguous. The CDR3 is made up of 15 amino acids. V was clipped by 1 base and J by 6 bases, with 15 bases between them. The V gene's germline CDR1 is SEHNR and CDR2 FQNEAQ (reference sequence). CDR3 nucleotide sequence: TGTGCCAGCAGCTTAGTGCCGGGCTCGGAGCATGGCTACACCTTC. This sequence encodes CASSLVPGSEHGYTF.

V usage is TRBV6-5 and J usage is TRBJ1-2; 7 nucleotides align to TRBD1. The CDR3 covers 14 residues. Germline assignment: CDR1 MNHEY and CDR2 SVGAGI. The junction had 11 bases not matched to a gene; V was cut back by 6 bases and J by 7 bases. CDR3 in amino acids: CASRRQGGDSGYTF. CDR3 DNA: TGTGCCAGCAGAAGACAGGGTGGGGATTCTGGCTACACCTTC.

The rearrangement uses TRBV5-6 and TRBJ2-3; D is ambiguous. Germline-derived CDR1 and CDR2 are SGHDT and YYEEEE. V was pared by 4 bases and J by 1 base, with 13 bases between. The CDR3 totals 15 residues. Here the CDR3 DNA reads TGTGCCAGCAGCGCCGAGGAGATCGGCACAGATACGCAGTATTTT. Translated, it gives CASSAEEIGTDTQYF.

The chain links TRBV18 to TRBJ2-3; maybe TRBD2 (7 bases). V was cut by 3 bases and J by 3 bases, with 19 bases left in between. Germline V lookup: CDR1 KGHSH, CDR2 LQKENI. CDR3 length: 17 amino acids. CDR3 sequence: CASSPYPLGGLTDTQYF. In nucleotides, the CDR3 is TGTGCCAGCTCACCCTACCCACTCGGGGGGCTAACAGATACGCAGTATTTT. Supplemented by reference TRBV18 and TRBJ2-3, the full variable domain reads NAGVMQNPRHLVRRRGQEARLRCSPMKGHSHVYWYRQLPEEGLKFMVYLQKENIIDESGMPKERFSAEFPKEGPSILRIQQVVRGDSAAYFCASSPYPLGGLTDTQYFGPGTRLTVL.